This is a list of T cell receptor beta chains from one sample in a study of blood T cell repertoires in COVID-19. The data were produced by immunoSEQ multiplex PCR, yet TCRdb's version contains in-frame clones alone and is incomplete. The table lists some 330,000 clones, around 92% of them singletons, with around 1.9% in the top ten. The source material was peripheral blood. These receptors all stem from a woman under 40 with COVID-19, enrolled during active disease. Both conserved end residues are part of each CDR3. D genes are given only for firm matches. Size values are once, few and many counts, or a class for expanded clones, and some rows have none.

>TRBJ1-5|.|TRBV27|.
TGTGCCAGCAGTTTATCCGGGGAGAAGAATCAGCCCCAGCATTTT
CASSLSGEKNQPQHF
>TRBJ1-2|TRBD1|TRBV5-6|.
TGTGCCAGCAGCCGAACGGGACAGGTCAACTATGGCTACACCTTC
CASSRTGQVNYGYTF
>TRBJ1-1|.|TRBV20-1|.
TGCAGTGCTAGTTCCCGGGTGAACACTGAAGCTTTCTTT
CSASSRVNTEAFF
>TRBJ2-5|.|TRBV7-2|.
TGTGCCAGCAGCTCCACGACAGGAGCCGGAGGGACCCAGTACTTC
CASSSTTGAGGTQYF
>TRBJ2-7|TRBD2|TRBV6-2/TRBV6-3|.
TGTGCCAGCAGTTCTGGGGAGGGGTACGAGCAGTACTTC
CASSSGEGYEQYF
>TRBJ2-2|.|TRBV11-3|.
TGTGCCAGCAGCTTAGAAGGGGGGGCCTCGAACACCGGGGAGCTGTTTTTT
CASSLEGGASNTGELFF
>TRBJ2-1|.|TRBV24-1|.
TGTGCCACCAGTGATTTTGGGGGCAGTTACAATGAGCAGTTCTTC
CATSDFGGSYNEQFF
>TRBJ1-1|.|TRBV5-6|.
TGTGCCAGCAGCTTGGAGCTGAACACTGAAGCTTTCTTT
CASSLELNTEAFF
>TRBJ1-2|.|TRBV6-2/TRBV6-3|once
TGTGCCAGCAGTCACGGGCTCCTTAGGGGTGGCTACACCTTC
CASSHGLLRGGYTF
>TRBJ2-1|.|TRBV10-3|.
TGTGCCATCAGTGAGTCGGGGCACAATGAGCAGTTCTTC
CAISESGHNEQFF
>TRBJ2-1|TRBD2|TRBV3-1/TRBV3-2|.
TGTGCCAGCAGCCAAGGTCGACTAGCGGGGGGGTACAATGAGCAGTTCTTC
CASSQGRLAGGYNEQFF
>TRBJ1-2|.|TRBV6-1|.
TGTGCCAGCAGTGATTTGGGCCTGAGCTATGGCTACACCTTC
CASSDLGLSYGYTF
>TRBJ2-2|TRBD2|TRBV3-1/TRBV3-2|once
TGTGCCAGCAGCCGCCTCCTAGCGGGGGCGAGGGGGCGCACCGGGGAGCTGTTTTTT
CASSRLLAGARGRTGELFF
>TRBJ1-2|.|TRBV6-5|.
TGTGCCAGCAATCCCCCCTTAGGAACAGATCCTGGCTACACCTTC
CASNPPLGTDPGYTF